This TCR beta chain was sequenced in a study of neurological immune-mediated disorders. This clonotype was recorded many times. The antigen is undetermined. Broader study findings: None of the CDR3 amino acid sequences of expanded clones recurred across subjects, suggesting private repertoires in all groups. The greatest TCR clonal expansion appeared in HTLV-1-associated myelopathy and the smallest, falling below healthy controls, in multiple sclerosis.

Sorted libraries used approximately 910,000 CD4+ or CD8+ T cells. 5'RACE with 10-nucleotide random UMIs generated the cDNA. TCRdb re-called the 5' RACE reads with MiXCR, one entry per CDR3 protein. Found here are around 21,000 distinct CDR3 sequences, approximately 7.9% of them singletons; the top ten hold roughly a sixth. The V gene lost 0 bases and the J gene lost 3 bases, with 2 bases spanning the gap. Germline CDR1 reads GTSNPN; CDR2 reads SVGIG (reference sequence). The CDR3 sequence is 11 residues long. The chain links TRBV30 to TRBJ1-2; no reliable D call. The sequencing sample was made of CD8+ T cells from blood. The clonotype was recovered from a woman aged 25-40 years with HTLV-1-associated myelopathy (HAM/TSP). The CDR3 DNA sequence: TGTGCCTGGAGTGTACACTATGGCTACACCTTC. Translating it yields CAWSVHYGYTF.